This TCR beta chain was retrieved from a study listed by TCRdb under 2016. This clonotype was seen more than once but under ten times. Its antigen has not been determined. No base quality information exists; no much larger clone differs at one position. The library came from RT-PCR. The sample was run on an Illumina MiSeq. The public reads were reprocessed in TCRdb via fastp at Q25 and MiXCR, keeping in-frame beta chains. Each record represents a unique CDR3 protein, reported with the most common genes and DNA among its rows. In this sample the table shows about 680,000 distinct CDR3 sequences, 12% to 15% of which occur a single time. The ten biggest clones cover 3.6% of the sample. The TCR was taken from a female donor in good health, serving as a healthy control. The specimen sequenced was memory CD4+ T cells from blood.

In nucleotide form, the sequence is TGTGCCATCAGTGGGGTAAGCTCCTACGAGCAGTACTTC. This translates into CAISGVSSYEQYF. The chain uses TRBV10-3 and TRBJ2-7; the D gene is not confidently resolved. V lost 4 bases and J lost 0 bases; the stretch between them is 7 bases long. There are 13 amino acids in the CDR3, from cysteine to phenylalanine inclusive. Solely the CDR3 DNA is kept, with 39 bases framed from the first base. From the germline V gene, CDR1 is ENHRY and CDR2 is SYGVKD.